The sequence of this T cell receptor (beta chain) was determined in a study of T cell repertoires in cytomegalovirus infection. Study details: Matching HLA type and CMV infection were both indicated by public TCR beta signatures. General study points: Based on cumulative public TCR beta family frequency, carriers of CMV plus the relevant HLA were identified.

Each CDR3 protein is one row after TCRdb ran MiXCR on the reads. This table holds around 450,000 distinct CDR3 sequences, about 33% found once. In regard to this clonotype: The antigen remains unidentified.

Sequencing was carried out using PBMCs. The receptor comes from a human donor in good health (CMV status not recorded). Some clones in this sample may be carry-over from other donors' samples.

CDR3 bases: TGCAGTGCTAGTCGTAATGAAAAACTGTTTTTT. Its protein is CSASRNEKLFF. The gene calls are TRBV20-1 and TRBJ1-4; D unresolved. CDR1 DFQATT and CDR2 SNEGSKA come from the germline V gene (reference sequence). The V and J ends lost 3 bases and 4 bases respectively, with 3 bases between them. The CDR3 length is 11 residues.